The T cell receptor (beta chain) described here comes from a study of early T cells in non-severe SARS-CoV-2 infection. As part of library construction, unique molecular identifiers were attached to individual cDNA molecules. TCRdb processed the 5' RACE reads anew with MiXCR; each CDR3 protein has one entry. The data hold 55,000 to 65,000 distinct CDR3 sequences, with about 15% observed a single time. A few counts support this clonotype. Trimming removed 5 bases at V and 2 bases at J, with 12 bases between. The V gene's germline CDR1 is MRHNA and CDR2 SNTAGT. This CDR3 comprises 15 residues. This specimen consisted of whole blood, obtained at baseline. This receptor was identified in an adult who was a healthcare worker with PCR-confirmed SARS-CoV-2 infection or an uninfected control (not recorded which). The V gene is TRBV6-4, the J gene TRBJ2-2; D call uncertain. CDR3 DNA: TGTGCCAGCAGTCCCAAAGGCGGCAACACCGGGGAGCTGTTTTTT. Translation gives CASSPKGGNTGELFF.